The 26 T cell receptor beta chains below come from one sample, sequenced in a study of blood T cell repertoires in COVID-19. Clones were sequenced by immunoSEQ multiplex PCR, and TCRdb holds only the in-frame ones, with some missing. The profile shows around 310,000 clones, about 90% of them singletons. Specimen: PBMCs or T cells enriched from blood (not recorded which). The receptors shown here come from a woman in her thirties who had recovered from COVID-19.

V is TRBV10-3 and J is TRBJ1-1; D unclear. V was trimmed by 7 bases and J by 3 bases, leaving 12 bases between them. From germline, CDR1 is ENHRY and CDR2 SYGVKD. This CDR3 has 13 residues. The CDR3 DNA sequence: TGTGCCATCACCCTTGGGCCAGACACTGAAGCTTTCTTT. This gives the protein CAITLGPDTEAFF.

CDR3 DNA sequence: TGTGCCACCAGCATCAGCGTTTTTTCGGGACTTAACACAGATACGCAGTATTTT. It translates to CATSISVFSGLNTDTQYF. The chain recombines TRBV15 with TRBJ2-3; the D gene is possibly TRBD2 (6 bases). Germline V gene sequence: CDR1 LNHNV, CDR2 YYDKDF (reference sequence). Between the trimmed V and J ends, which lost 4 bases and 2 bases, there was a span of 22 bases. CDR3 length: 18 amino acids.

The chain joins TRBV3-1 (or the pseudogene TRBV3-2) to TRBJ2-7; weak D call: TRBD1 (5 bases). Germline CDR1 is LGHDT and CDR2 is YNNKEL (reference sequence). The CDR3 is made up of 14 amino acids. Deletions cut 4 bases from V and 2 bases from J, with 12 bases between. The CDR3 region has the DNA TGTGCCAGCAGCCGCACGACAGATACCTACGAGCAGTACTTC. Encoded protein: CASSRTTDTYEQYF.

The chain has TRBV19 and TRBJ1-5; a possible D gene is TRBD1 (6 bases). This CDR3 has 14 residues. V was cut by 3 bases and J by 7 bases, with 13 bases left in between. The germline V gene has CDR1 LNHDA and CDR2 SQIVND (reference sequence). The CDR3 is CASSIRTETQPQHF. CDR3 nucleotide sequence: TGTGCCAGTAGTATCAGGACAGAAACCCAGCCCCAGCATTTT.

The V gene is TRBV3-1 (or the pseudogene TRBV3-2), the J gene TRBJ2-1; D remains ambiguous. Germline V gene data show CDR1 as LGHDT and CDR2 as YNNKEL (reference sequence). Trimming took off 1 base at V and 2 bases at J, with 21 bases between the two ends. The CDR3 totals 19 residues. The CDR3 coding sequence is TGTGCCAGCAGCCAAGGGGTGTACTTGAGCGCACCAGCCTACAATGAGCAGTTCTTC. Amino acid sequence: CASSQGVYLSAPAYNEQFF.

The CDR3 nucleotides are TGTGCCAGCAGCCTTACTCCGGGAACTCATGAGACCCAGTACTTC. Residues: CASSLTPGTHETQYF. The chain combines TRBV11-2 with TRBJ2-5, with D tentatively TRBD2 (5 bases). Per germline, CDR1 SGHAT and CDR2 FQNNGV. This CDR3 comprises 15 residues. The V end was cut by 5 bases, the J end by 5 bases, with 18 bases between.

The V call is TRBV5-6, the J call TRBJ2-7, with 9 positions matching TRBD1. The CDR3 is 16 amino acids. With V trimmed by 2 bases and J by 5 bases, 11 bases remained unmatched. Germline V gives CDR1 SGHDT, CDR2 YYEEEE. CDR3 region: CASSLNTDRGTNEQYF. CDR3 sequence (DNA): TGTGCCAGCAGCTTAAATACGGACAGGGGAACCAACGAGCAGTACTTC.

The rearrangement links TRBV10-3 to TRBJ2-6; tentative D call: TRBD1 (6 bases). The germline V and J ends were trimmed by 4 bases and 2 bases, with 15 bases remaining between them. This CDR3 is built from 17 residues. Per germline, CDR1 ENHRY and CDR2 SYGVKD. CDR3 residues: CAISAGQGGPGANVLTF. The DNA of the CDR3 is TGTGCCATCAGTGCGGGACAAGGGGGTCCTGGGGCCAACGTCCTGACTTTC.

The chain couples TRBV27 to TRBJ2-3; 8 bases fit TRBD2. Trimming took 7 bases from V and 4 from J; bases not matched to a gene: 13. In germline, CDR1 is MNHEY, CDR2 SMNVEV (reference sequence). The length of the CDR3 is 16 residues. In DNA, the CDR3 is TGTGCCAGCAACAGCGGGAGAATAATCGCCGCAGATACGCAGTATTTT. Its translation is CASNSGRIIAADTQYF.

The V gene is TRBV18, the J gene TRBJ2-1; TRBD2 matches 7 bases. Germline V lookup: CDR1 KGHSH, CDR2 LQKENI. This CDR3 has 17 amino acids. V lost 3 bases to trimming and J lost 4 bases; unmatched junction nucleotides: 12. Here the CDR3 reads CASSPSSSGLIYNEQFF. The CDR3 DNA reads TGTGCCAGCTCACCGTCCTCATCGGGACTAATATACAATGAGCAGTTCTTC.

J is TRBJ1-4 and V is TRBV5-6; TRBD1 matches at 9 bases. Germline values: CDR1 SGHDT, CDR2 YYEEEE. V trimming: 3 bases; J trimming: 11 bases; junction bases outside the gene matches: 5. The CDR3 has 13 residues. CDR3 nucleotide sequence: TGTGCCAGCAGCTGGACAGGGGCAGACAAACTGTTTTTT. This gives the protein CASSWTGADKLFF.

The rearrangement links TRBV2 to TRBJ2-1; 14 nucleotides match TRBD2. CDR3 size: 18 residues. Germline V gene lookup returns CDR1 SNHLY and CDR2 FYNNEI. V was clipped by 6 bases and J by 4 bases; unmatched bases: 11. This CDR3 is CASRGPGTSGSQYNEQFF. DNA for the CDR3: TGTGCCAGCAGGGGTCCCGGGACTAGCGGGAGTCAGTACAATGAGCAGTTCTTC.

V usage is TRBV2 and J usage is TRBJ1-2; TRBD1 aligns across 8 bases. V shed 6 bases and J 7 bases; nucleotides not matched to a gene: 7. Germline CDR1 and CDR2: SNHLY and FYNNEI. There are 13 residues in the CDR3. CDR3 DNA: TGTGCCAGCAGGCCTACAGGGGGAATTGGCTACACCTTC. Its protein is CASRPTGGIGYTF.

The rearrangement uses TRBV11-2 and TRBJ1-6; D is uncertain. Germline V CDR1 and CDR2: SGHAT, FQNNGV. Trimming removed 5 bases at V and 7 bases at J, with 6 bases between. CDR3 size: 12 residues. In nucleotides, the CDR3 is TGTGCCAGCAGCCCCGGGAATTCACCCCTCCACTTT. Protein sequence: CASSPGNSPLHF. The full variable domain, in which reference TRBV11-2 and TRBJ1-6 provide the parts outside the CDR3, is EAGVAQSPRYKIIEKRQSVAFWCNPISGHATLYWYQQILGQGPKLLIQFQNNGVVDDSQLPKDRFSAERLKGVDSTLKIQPAKLEDSAVYLCASSPGNSPLHFGNGTRLTVT.

This sequence joins TRBV29-1 and TRBJ1-2, with 8 bases that match TRBD1. The CDR3 loop spans 12 amino acids. Germline V lookup: CDR1 SQVTM, CDR2 ANQGSEA. V lost 8 bases to trimming and J lost 4 bases; unmatched junction nucleotides: 6. CDR3 residues: CSIPGQGYGYTF. In DNA form, the CDR3 reads TGCAGCATACCAGGACAGGGCTATGGCTACACCTTC.

The gene calls are TRBV6-5 and TRBJ2-3, with 8 nucleotides matching TRBD2. The J segment lost 8 bases and the V segment lost 4 bases, leaving 14 bases of the junction unmatched. CDR3 size: 16 residues. The germline gives CDR1 MNHEY, CDR2 SVGAGI. The CDR3: CASSSSPYGRAGTQYF. CDR3 nucleotides: TGTGCCAGCAGTTCGTCCCCTTACGGGAGGGCCGGTACGCAGTATTTT.

This chain uses TRBV4-1 with TRBJ1-5; TRBD1 matches 10 bases. J gave up 3 bases and V 3 bases, and 5 bases lay outside the gene matches. CDR1 and CDR2 (germline): MGHRA, YSYEKL. This CDR3 region has 16 residues. CDR3 protein: CASSHMTGGNNQPQHF. CDR3 coding DNA: TGCGCCAGCAGCCATATGACAGGGGGCAACAATCAGCCCCAGCATTTT.

The chain links TRBV19 to TRBJ1-1; 8 bases map to TRBD1. This CDR3 spans 15 amino acids. Germline loops: CDR1 LNHDA, CDR2 SQIVND (reference sequence). J gave up 3 bases and V 5 bases, and 8 bases lay outside the gene matches. The CDR3 protein is CASSSLQGGYTEAFF. CDR3 DNA: TGTGCCAGTAGTTCCTTACAGGGGGGGTACACTGAAGCTTTCTTT.

The chain recombines TRBV25-1 with TRBJ2-1; 7 bases align to TRBD1. The CDR3 is 14 residues long. Germline lookup yields CDR1 MGHDK and CDR2 SYGVNS. V trimming: 8 bases; J trimming: 2 bases; junction bases outside the gene matches: 6. CDR3 bases: TGTGCCAGCGGAACAGGGGTCCCCTACAATGAGCAGTTCTTC. It specifies CASGTGVPYNEQFF.

This CDR3 is CASSVQAGRAKNIQYF. CDR3 nucleotides: TGTGCCAGCAGTGTTCAAGCGGGAAGGGCCAAAAACATTCAGTACTTC. The gene calls are TRBV2 and TRBJ2-4, with 7 nucleotides matching TRBD2. CDR1 SNHLY and CDR2 FYNNEI come from the germline V gene. J gave up 1 base and V 4 bases, and 7 bases lay outside the gene matches. CDR3 length: 16 amino acids.

V is TRBV2 and J is TRBJ1-2, with D perhaps TRBD1 (6 bases). Trimming took off 5 bases at V and 7 bases at J, with 17 bases between the two ends. The CDR3 runs 14 residues. The V gene's germline CDR1 is SNHLY and CDR2 FYNNEI. CDR3 DNA sequence: TGTGCCAGCAGTCTAGGACAGACCACGGGTGGCTACACCTTC. Its translation is CASSLGQTTGGYTF.

The chain is built from TRBV10-3 and TRBJ2-1; 8 bases line up with TRBD2. The CDR3 has 16 amino acids. V lost 4 bases to trimming and J lost 4 bases; unmatched junction nucleotides: 9. Germline CDR1 ENHRY, CDR2 SYGVKD. DNA of the CDR3: TGTGCCATCAGTGGGAGTCTAGCGGGCGGATACAATGAGCAGTTCTTC. Its translation is CAISGSLAGGYNEQFF.

There are a few counts of this clone. The CDR3 region is CASSDPNNEQFF. As DNA, the CDR3 is TGCGCCAGCAGTGACCCCAACAATGAGCAGTTCTTC. The gene calls are TRBV10-1 and TRBJ2-1; D remains unclear. The CDR3 is made up of 12 amino acids. Trimming cost V 3 bases and J 5 bases, with 5 bases left between them. CDR1 is WNHNN and CDR2 is SYGVQD in the germline V gene (reference sequence).

The gene calls are TRBV7-9 and TRBJ2-1; D is uncertain. The CDR3 extends over 14 amino acids. CDR1 and CDR2 (germline): SEHNR, FQNEAQ (reference sequence). V was shortened by 2 bases and J by 6 bases, with 11 bases between the two germline ends. CDR3 amino acids: CASSLSEFGNEQFF. The CDR3 DNA is TGTGCCAGCAGCTTATCGGAGTTCGGCAATGAGCAGTTCTTC.

The rearrangement links TRBV29-1 to TRBJ2-7; 8 bases are shared with TRBD1. This CDR3 is 16 amino acids long. The germline gives CDR1 SQVTM, CDR2 ANQGSEA. V lost 5 bases, J lost 5 bases, and 17 bases stayed unmatched. CDR3 DNA: TGCAGCGTTCGTCAGGGGGCAGGGATAGAGGCTCACGAGCAGTACTTC. Its translation is CSVRQGAGIEAHEQYF.

The chain uses TRBV18 and TRBJ2-3, with TRBD2 identical over 11 bases. This CDR3 has 18 amino acids. V lost 2 bases, J lost 4 bases, and 11 bases stayed unmatched. Germline-derived CDR1 and CDR2 are KGHSH and LQKENI. Written as DNA, the CDR3 is TGTGCCAGCTCACCAACGCCAACTAGCGGGAGTATCGCAGATACGCAGTATTTT. Encoded protein: CASSPTPTSGSIADTQYF.